These 7 T cell receptor beta chains came from one sample sequenced in a study of human T cells and chemical hapten exposure. Each CDR3 protein is one row after TCRdb ran MiXCR on the RACE reads. This sample carries under 400,000 distinct CDR3 sequences, roughly 4.6% of them seen once, and the ten largest clones take just over 2.5%. Time point: pre-sensitization, week 0. Treatment here: therapeutic diphenylcyclopropenone sensitization with weekly scalp DPC. The source was whole blood, collected in connection with sensitization to the hapten diphenylcyclopropenone (DPC). Receptor source: a woman aged 50 to 60 with alopecia areata. Some clones in this sample may be carry-over from other donors' samples.

This clonotype has a count of ten or more. The chain employs TRBV28 and TRBJ2-1; maybe TRBD2 (6 bases). V lost 3 bases, J lost 2 bases, and 11 bases lay in between. There are 15 residues in the CDR3. From germline, CDR1 is MDHEN and CDR2 SYDVKM. The CDR3 protein is CASSFRGITYNEQFF. The CDR3, as DNA: TGTGCCAGCAGTTTTCGGGGGATAACCTACAATGAGCAGTTCTTC.

This clonotype was seen repeatedly, ten times or more. This rearrangement joins TRBV6-2 or TRBV6-3 to TRBJ2-7, with D uncertain. Germline V gene lookup returns CDR1 MNHEY and CDR2 SVGEGT. This CDR3 region has 14 residues. V was trimmed by 2 bases and J by 2 bases, leaving 10 bases between them. The CDR3, as DNA: TGTGCCAGCAGTTACCATCCGACTGCCTACGAGCAGTACTTC. The encoded protein is CASSYHPTAYEQYF.

The chain carries TRBV3-1 and TRBJ2-7; D not certain. Germline-derived CDR1 and CDR2 are LGHDT and YNNKEL (reference sequence). The ends were cut back, 2 bases at V and 6 bases at J, with 11 bases in the middle. The CDR3 has 13 residues. The CDR3 region is CASSQFSLREQYF. For the CDR3, the DNA is TGTGCCAGCAGCCAATTTAGTCTCCGCGAGCAGTACTTC.

This clonotype was counted ten times or more. The chain couples TRBV6-5 to TRBJ2-7, with 8 bases aligning to TRBD1. Per germline, CDR1 MNHEY and CDR2 SVGAGI. Losses at the gene ends were 6 bases for V and 3 bases for J; bases not matched to a gene: 7. This CDR3 spans 14 amino acids. This chain's CDR3 is CASSYRQGNYEQYF. The CDR3 DNA is TGTGCCAGCAGCTACCGACAGGGGAACTACGAGCAGTACTTC.

The CDR3: CASSHRTGATYNEQFF. The CDR3, as DNA: TGTGCCAGCAGCCACCGGACAGGGGCCACCTACAATGAGCAGTTCTTC. The gene calls are TRBV12-3 or TRBV12-4 and TRBJ2-1; 9 positions agree with TRBD1. CDR3 length equals 16 residues. V shed 6 bases, J shed 2 bases, and the junction held 8 bases outside the gene matches.

The table lists this clonotype with many counts. The V and J genes are TRBV7-2 and TRBJ2-1, with TRBD2 matching 10 bases. V shed 1 base, J shed 6 bases, and the junction held 3 bases outside the gene matches. There are 15 residues in the CDR3. Germline CDR1 and CDR2: SGHTA and FQGNSA. The CDR3, as DNA: TGTGCCAGCAGCTTAGAACTAGCGGGAACCAATGAGCAGTTCTTC. Translation gives CASSLELAGTNEQFF.

This clonotype showed up just a few times. This chain connects TRBV2 to TRBJ1-2; TRBD1 matches at 7 bases. This CDR3 spans 14 amino acids. The germline V gene encodes CDR1 SNHLY and CDR2 FYNNEI. V lost 1 base and J lost 4; bases outside the gene matches: 3. The CDR3 sequence: CASSEVQGLYGYTF. The CDR3 DNA sequence: TGTGCCAGCAGTGAAGTACAGGGGCTCTATGGCTACACCTTC.